Below are 24 T cell receptor beta chains sequenced from a single sample in a study of blood T cell repertoires in COVID-19. The method was immunoSEQ multiplex PCR; TCRdb's version includes in-frame clones alone and lacks a portion of them. The sample yields around 120,000 clones, approximately 90% seen once. The specimen was peripheral blood. These receptors all come from an elderly woman with acute or convalescent COVID-19.

The chain uses TRBV7-8 and TRBJ2-7; D gene ambiguous. The CDR3 is 14 residues long. The germline V and J ends were trimmed by 3 bases and 2 bases, with 11 bases remaining between them. Germline V CDR1 and CDR2: SGHVS, FQNEAQ. The CDR3 DNA reads TGTGCCAGCAGCTTTCCTTCTCGTACCTACGAGCAGTACTTC. It is translated as CASSFPSRTYEQYF.

This clone was seen a single time. The chain recombines TRBV5-1 with TRBJ2-7, with 8 positions matching TRBD1. The CDR3 is made up of 19 amino acids. V lost 0 bases to trimming and J lost 4 bases; unmatched junction nucleotides: 18. Germline V gene data show CDR1 as SGHRS and CDR2 as YFSETQ. CDR3 amino acids: CASSLVPTRTGNLLYEQYF. CDR3 nucleotide sequence: TGCGCCAGCAGCTTGGTGCCCACCAGGACAGGGAACCTACTGTACGAGCAGTACTTC.

V and J are TRBV14 and TRBJ1-4; 10 bases line up with TRBD1. The germline V gene encodes CDR1 SGHDN and CDR2 FVKESK. Losses at the gene ends were 8 bases for V and 3 bases for J; bases not matched to a gene: 6. The CDR3 has 15 amino acids. CDR3 nucleotides: TGTGCCAGCGCGACAGGGGGCTTGTCTAATGAAAAACTGTTTTTT. Its translation is CASATGGLSNEKLFF.

The chain joins TRBV19 to TRBJ2-7; D might be TRBD1 (7 bases). The CDR3 is made up of 14 amino acids. With 5 bases removed from V and 3 bases from J, the gap between germline ends came to 14 bases. Germline CDR1 LNHDA, CDR2 SQIVND (reference sequence). The CDR3 DNA is TGTGCCAGTAGTGTGGCGGGACAGCTCTACGAGCAGTACTTC. This codes for CASSVAGQLYEQYF.

CDR3 DNA: TGTGCCAGCAGCCAAGAGGACACGGGGGGCGGCTACACCTTC. Translated: CASSQEDTGGGYTF. The rearrangement links TRBV3-1 (or the pseudogene TRBV3-2) to TRBJ1-2, with D possibly matching TRBD1 (6 bases). The length of the CDR3 is 14 residues. CDR1 LGHDT and CDR2 YNNKEL come from the germline V gene (reference sequence). V lost 0 bases and J lost 8, with 13 bases in between.

The chain couples TRBV4-1 to TRBJ2-2, with a tentative D call TRBD2 (6 bases). V was trimmed by 3 bases and J by 6 bases, leaving 8 bases between them. Per germline, CDR1 MGHRA and CDR2 YSYEKL. The CDR3 length is 13 residues. In DNA form, the CDR3 reads TGCGCCAGCAGCCAGACGGGGGCCGGGGAGCTGTTTTTT. Protein sequence: CASSQTGAGELFF.

The chain has TRBV18 and TRBJ2-7; perhaps TRBD2 as D (5 bases). The CDR3 consists of 15 residues. Germline values: CDR1 KGHSH, CDR2 LQKENI. The germline V and J ends were trimmed by 4 bases and 3 bases, with 16 bases remaining between them. In DNA form, the CDR3 reads TGTGCCAGCTCACAAGAGGGTTCCGCCCGCTACGAGCAGTACTTC. Encoded protein: CASSQEGSARYEQYF.

The genes are TRBV5-1 and TRBJ2-7; TRBD1 matches at 8 bases. Germline trimming cut 4 bases from V and 5 bases from J; bases unmatched to any gene: 11. CDR3 length equals 15 residues. Germline values: CDR1 SGHRS, CDR2 YFSETQ. The CDR3 is CASSQGQGKVHEQYF. DNA of the CDR3: TGCGCCAGCAGCCAAGGACAGGGAAAGGTCCACGAGCAGTACTTC.

Concerning this clone: The sample has other DNA sequences that encode this CDR3 too. The chain recombines TRBV7-2 with TRBJ2-7, with TRBD1 identical over 9 bases. The V and J ends lost 3 bases and 3 bases, in that order; junction bases with no gene match: 0. The CDR3 runs 13 residues. Germline CDR1 reads SGHTA; CDR2 reads FQGNSA. Here the CDR3 DNA reads TGTGCCAGCAGCTTGACAGGGGGCTACGAGCAGTACTTC. The encoded protein is CASSLTGGYEQYF.

J is TRBJ1-1 and V is TRBV6-5, with D unresolved. CDR1 and CDR2 (germline): MNHEY, SVGAGI. The CDR3 has 14 residues. The V end lost 0 bases, the J end lost 1 base, and 6 bases lay between the germline ends. Written as DNA, the CDR3 is TGTGCCAGCAGTTACTCGCTAGGGAACACTGAAGCTTTCTTT. Residues: CASSYSLGNTEAFF.

The J gene is TRBJ2-3, the V gene TRBV18; 11 bases agree with TRBD1. Germline CDR1 reads KGHSH; CDR2 reads LQKENI. The CDR3 is 17 residues long. The V gene end was trimmed by 2 bases and the J gene end by 2 bases; junction bases not matched to a gene: 6. CDR3 loop: CASSPAGTGGYTDTQYF. As DNA, the CDR3 is TGTGCCAGCTCACCAGCCGGGACAGGGGGTTACACAGATACGCAGTATTTT.

V gene TRBV5-5 combines with J gene TRBJ1-4; D unresolved. This CDR3 spans 16 amino acids. The V and J ends lost 0 bases and 7 bases respectively, with 16 bases between them. CDR1 SGHKS and CDR2 YYEKEE come from the germline V gene (reference sequence). Here the CDR3 DNA reads TGTGCCAGCAGCTTGGTCGGTGGAGGGATGAGTGAAAAACTGTTTTTT. Amino acid sequence: CASSLVGGGMSEKLFF.

CDR3 DNA: TGTGCCAGCAGCTTAGACCAAACTAGCACAGATACGCAGTATTTT. Translated: CASSLDQTSTDTQYF. The J gene is TRBJ2-3, the V gene TRBV13; D unresolved. CDR1 is PRHDT and CDR2 is FYEKMQ in the germline V gene (reference sequence). V lost 1 base to trimming and J lost 0 bases, with 8 bases between them. CDR3 length: 15 residues.

The CDR3, as DNA: TGTGCCAGCAGCGCCGGGCCAGGGGACTACGAGCAGTACTTC. This encodes CASSAGPGDYEQYF. The rearrangement joins TRBV7-9 to TRBJ2-7, with a weak D call TRBD1 (6 bases). CDR1 is SEHNR and CDR2 is FQNEAQ in the germline V gene (reference sequence). This CDR3 is 14 amino acids long. V lost 5 bases and J lost 3, with 14 bases in between.

The chain couples TRBV3-1 (or the pseudogene TRBV3-2) to TRBJ1-3; the D is unclear. Per the germline V gene, CDR1 is LGHDT and CDR2 is YNNKEL (reference sequence). The V gene lost 5 bases and the J gene lost 0 bases, with 8 bases spanning the gap. This CDR3 is 14 amino acids long. CDR3 in DNA: TGTGCCAGCAGCGTCCGGTACTCTGGAAACACCATATATTTT. This sequence encodes CASSVRYSGNTIYF.

The rearrangement uses TRBV6-6 and TRBJ2-5, with unresolved D. The CDR3 loop spans 12 amino acids. The V gene lost 5 bases and the J gene lost 0 bases, with 4 bases spanning the gap. CDR1 and CDR2 (germline): MNHNY, SVGAGI (reference sequence). The chain's CDR3 is CASSRNQETQYF. As DNA, the CDR3 is TGTGCCAGCAGTCGTAACCAAGAGACCCAGTACTTC.

The chain couples TRBV13 to TRBJ1-2; 9 nucleotides match TRBD1. Per germline, CDR1 PRHDT and CDR2 FYEKMQ (reference sequence). V gave up 5 bases and J gave up 8 bases; unmatched junction bases: 6. The CDR3 consists of 13 residues. CDR3 sequence: CASSKQGAVGYTF. The CDR3 nucleotides read TGTGCCAGCAGCAAACAGGGGGCGGTAGGCTACACCTTC.

J is TRBJ1-5 and V is TRBV6-2 or TRBV6-3, with D possibly matching TRBD1 (5 bases). CDR1 is MNHEY and CDR2 is SVGEGT in the germline V gene. The V and J ends lost 0 bases and 4 bases respectively, with 16 bases between them. The CDR3 is 17 amino acids. CDR3 nucleotide sequence: TGTGCCAGCAGTTACTCGACGCTTGGTCGGGGGAATCAGCCCCAGCATTTT. Translated, it gives CASSYSTLGRGNQPQHF.

The chain recombines TRBV7-9 with TRBJ2-3; 8 bases are a match to TRBD2. V was pared by 1 base and J by 8 bases, with 11 bases of the junction left unmatched. Germline loops: CDR1 SEHNR, CDR2 FQNEAQ (reference sequence). The CDR3 is 16 amino acids. The chain's CDR3 is CASSLVGDGGAATQYF. CDR3 nucleotide sequence: TGTGCCAGCAGCTTAGTCGGTGACGGGGGGGCGGCTACGCAGTATTTT.

The CDR3 DNA reads TGTGCCAGCAGTTACACAGCGGGGGGGCCGGGCACAGATACGCAGTATTTT. Translated, it gives CASSYTAGGPGTDTQYF. The V call is TRBV6-2 or TRBV6-3, the J call TRBJ2-3; 10 nucleotides match TRBD2. This CDR3 contains 17 residues. V lost 2 bases and J lost 1; bases outside the gene matches: 6. CDR1 and CDR2 (germline): MNHEY, SVGEGT.

The V and J genes are TRBV6-5 and TRBJ1-1, with TRBD1 matching 7 bases. The CDR3 consists of 14 residues. With 6 bases clipped from V and 1 base from J, the junction kept 5 bases outside the gene matches. Germline loops: CDR1 MNHEY, CDR2 SVGAGI. CDR3 DNA: TGTGCCAGCAGCCAGCGACAGGGGAACACTGAAGCTTTCTTT. Residues: CASSQRQGNTEAFF.

The chain links TRBV24-1 to TRBJ2-7; a possible D gene is TRBD1 (6 bases). V lost 1 base and J lost 6, with 9 bases in between. CDR3 length: 13 amino acids. Per the germline V gene, CDR1 is KGHDR and CDR2 is SFDVKD. As DNA, the CDR3 is TGTGCCACCAGTGATTTCAACAGGGCCGAGCAGTACTTC. Its protein product is CATSDFNRAEQYF.

This clone was seen only once. This sequence joins TRBV19 and TRBJ1-1; weak D call: TRBD1 (5 bases). The CDR3 consists of 11 residues. Germline-derived CDR1 and CDR2 are LNHDA and SQIVND (reference sequence). Trimming left V 6 bases short and J 4 bases short, with 6 bases between. The CDR3 nucleotides are TGTGCCAGTAGGGACATCACTGAAGCTTTCTTT. This encodes CASRDITEAFF.

The gene calls are TRBV19 and TRBJ2-5; 8 bases line up with TRBD1. CDR3 length: 15 amino acids. Germline assignment: CDR1 LNHDA and CDR2 SQIVND (reference sequence). Trimming cost V 4 bases and J 4 bases; bases outside gene matches: 8. The CDR3, as DNA: TGTGCCAGTAGTAGCTATACAGGGGGTGGAGAGACCCAGTACTTC. It is translated as CASSSYTGGGETQYF.